The 5 T cell receptor beta chains given below trace back to one sample, sequenced in a study of blood T cell repertoires in COVID-19. The data were produced by immunoSEQ multiplex PCR, yet TCRdb's version contains in-frame clones alone and is incomplete. The table records tens of thousands of clones, approximately 80% of them present only once. The sequencing sample was made of peripheral blood. All receptors derive from a man aged 25-45 years with COVID-19, enrolled during active disease.

J is TRBJ1-5 and V is TRBV19, with 8 nucleotides matching TRBD1. The length of the CDR3 is 13 residues. V lost 5 bases, J lost 7 bases, and 4 bases stayed unmatched. Germline-derived CDR1 and CDR2 are LNHDA and SQIVND (reference sequence). The CDR3 sequence: CASSQGAYQPQHF. The CDR3, as DNA: TGTGCCAGTAGTCAGGGGGCATACCAGCCCCAGCATTTT. The full variable domain, its missing parts supplied by reference TRBV19 and TRBJ1-5, is DGGITQSPKYLFRKEGQNVTLSCEQNLNHDAMYWYRQDPGQGLRLIYYSQIVNDFQKGDIAEGYSVSREKKESFPLTVTSAQKNPTAFYLCASSQGAYQPQHFGDGTRLSIL.

V usage is TRBV10-1 and J usage is TRBJ2-7, with D possibly TRBD2 on 5 matching bases. The germline CDR1 and CDR2 sequences are WNHNN and SYGVQD (reference sequence). The V end lost 0 bases, the J end lost 6 bases, and 9 bases lay between the germline ends. The CDR3 consists of 13 residues. This CDR3 reads CASSESLASEQYF. CDR3 bases: TGCGCCAGCAGTGAGTCCCTAGCATCCGAGCAGTACTTC.

This chain links TRBV14 with TRBJ2-7, with TRBD1 identical over 9 bases. Germline loops: CDR1 SGHDN, CDR2 FVKESK. J lost 3 bases, V lost 0 bases, and 6 bases had no gene match. The CDR3 extends over 16 amino acids. The CDR3 reads CASSQDRGTGRYEQYF. CDR3 nucleotides: TGTGCCAGCAGCCAAGACCGTGGGACAGGGCGCTACGAGCAGTACTTC.

This chain links TRBV20-1 with TRBJ2-3; no firm D call. The germline gives CDR1 DFQATT, CDR2 SNEGSKA (reference sequence). The V and J ends lost 3 bases and 2 bases respectively, with 15 bases between them. This CDR3 is built from 15 residues. Here the CDR3 DNA reads TGCAGTGCTAGTTGGGCCCAGCCAGTCACAGATACGCAGTATTTT. Encoded protein: CSASWAQPVTDTQYF.

V is TRBV24-1 and J is TRBJ2-7, with D possibly being TRBD1 (6 bases). The V gene's germline CDR1 is KGHDR and CDR2 SFDVKD. The CDR3 contains 19 residues. Trimming shortened V by 8 bases and J by 0 bases, and 28 bases separated the two germline ends. The CDR3 sequence is CATTLNLWGRGELSYEQYF. CDR3 in DNA: TGTGCCACCACCCTCAATTTGTGGGGCAGGGGTGAACTCTCCTACGAGCAGTACTTC.